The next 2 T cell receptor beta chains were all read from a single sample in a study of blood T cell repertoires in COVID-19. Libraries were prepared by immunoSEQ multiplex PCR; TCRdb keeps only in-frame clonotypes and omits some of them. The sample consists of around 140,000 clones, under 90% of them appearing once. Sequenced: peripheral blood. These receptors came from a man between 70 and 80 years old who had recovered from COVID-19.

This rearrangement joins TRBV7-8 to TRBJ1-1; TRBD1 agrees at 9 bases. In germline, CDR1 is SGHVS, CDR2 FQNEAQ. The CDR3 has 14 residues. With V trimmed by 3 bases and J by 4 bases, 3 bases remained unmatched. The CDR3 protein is CASSFRGQGTEAFF. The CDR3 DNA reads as TGTGCCAGCAGCTTTAGGGGACAGGGCACTGAAGCTTTCTTT.

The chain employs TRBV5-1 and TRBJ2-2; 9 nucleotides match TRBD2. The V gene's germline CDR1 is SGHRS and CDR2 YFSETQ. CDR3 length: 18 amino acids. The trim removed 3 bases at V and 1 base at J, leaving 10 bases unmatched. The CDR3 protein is CASSSLRLADRNTGELFF. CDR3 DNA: TGCGCCAGCAGCTCCCTGCGACTAGCGGACAGGAACACCGGGGAGCTGTTTTTT. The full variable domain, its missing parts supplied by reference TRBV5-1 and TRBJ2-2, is KAGVTQTPRYLIKTRGQQVTLSCSPISGHRSVSWYQQTPGQGLQFLFEYFSETQRNKGNFPGRFSGRQFSNSRSEMNVSTLELGDSALYLCASSSLRLADRNTGELFFGEGSRLTVL.